These 3 T cell receptor beta chains were all obtained from the same sample, sequenced in a study of T cells in Graves' hyperthyroidism and ophthalmopathy. Amplified regions were TCR beta CDR3 sequences from RNA transcripts. HTBI primers were used for first-round RT-PCR of the TCR CDR3. TCRdb reanalysed the multiplex PCR reads using MiXCR and keeps one entry per CDR3 protein. The table lists more than 550,000 distinct CDR3 sequences, roughly 17% of them singletons. The sequencing input was blood. All receptors come from a man aged 45-60 years with Graves' hyperthyroidism.

This clonotype was counted ten times or more. V gene TRBV6-1 combines with J gene TRBJ2-5; D possibly corresponds to TRBD1 (6 bases). Trimming took off 5 bases at V and 1 base at J, with 14 bases between the two ends. Germline CDR1 reads MNHNS; CDR2 reads SASEGT. This CDR3 has 15 amino acids. DNA for the CDR3: TGTGCCAGCAGTAAGGGACACTCGGCCCAAGAGACCCAGTACTTC. Its translation: CASSKGHSAQETQYF.

This clonotype occurred a few times. The chain uses TRBV9 and TRBJ2-2, with D possibly being TRBD2 (7 bases). Trimming took 0 bases from V and 4 from J, leaving 13 bases between them. This CDR3 region has 16 residues. Germline V gene data show CDR1 as SGDLS and CDR2 as YYNGEE. The CDR3 reads CASSVAGGRVTGELFF. The CDR3 DNA reads as TGTGCCAGCAGCGTAGCGGGGGGCAGGGTCACCGGGGAGCTGTTTTTT.

This clonotype was detected ten times or more. The chain employs TRBV5-1 and TRBJ1-1; D remains ambiguous. The germline V gene encodes CDR1 SGHRS and CDR2 YFSETQ. This CDR3 is 15 amino acids long. The V and J ends lost 4 bases and 3 bases respectively, with 16 bases between them. CDR3 DNA: TGCGCCAGCAGCGGCGGACTGGCCGTGGACACTGAAGCTTTCTTT. Protein: CASSGGLAVDTEAFF.